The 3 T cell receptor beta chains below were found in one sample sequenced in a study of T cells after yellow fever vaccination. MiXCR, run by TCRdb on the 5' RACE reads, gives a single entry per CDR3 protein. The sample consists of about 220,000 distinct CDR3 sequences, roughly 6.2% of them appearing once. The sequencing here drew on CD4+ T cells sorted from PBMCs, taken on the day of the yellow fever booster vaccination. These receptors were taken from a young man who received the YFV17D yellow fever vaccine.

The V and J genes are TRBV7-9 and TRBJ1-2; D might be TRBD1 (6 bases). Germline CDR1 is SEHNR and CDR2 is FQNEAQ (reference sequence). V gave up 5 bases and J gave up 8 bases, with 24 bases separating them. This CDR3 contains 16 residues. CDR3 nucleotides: TGTGCCAGCAGCCCCCGCGGTGGGGGCGATAGCGAGGGCTACACCTTC. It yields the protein CASSPRGGGDSEGYTF.

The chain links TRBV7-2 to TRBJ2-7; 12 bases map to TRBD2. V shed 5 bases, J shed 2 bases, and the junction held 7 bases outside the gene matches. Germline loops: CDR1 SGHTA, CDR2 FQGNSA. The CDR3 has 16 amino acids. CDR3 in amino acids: CASSQQGTSGPYEQYF. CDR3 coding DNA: TGTGCCAGCAGCCAACAAGGGACTAGCGGGCCCTACGAGCAGTACTTC.

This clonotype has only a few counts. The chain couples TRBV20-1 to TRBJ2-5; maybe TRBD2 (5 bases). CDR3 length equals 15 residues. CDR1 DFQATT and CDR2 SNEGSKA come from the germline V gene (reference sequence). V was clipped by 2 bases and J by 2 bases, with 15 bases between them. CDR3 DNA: TGCAGTGCTAGATCGAGCGGAGGCGGGCAAGAGACCCAGTACTTC. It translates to CSARSSGGGQETQYF.